A single T cell receptor (beta chain) is shown here with its context. No antigen is known for it. The trim removed 2 bases at V and 5 bases at J, leaving 8 bases unmatched. The CDR3 has 15 amino acids. Germline loops: CDR1 SGHRS, CDR2 YFSETQ. The data were obtained in a study of cytomegalovirus exposure and HLA in healthy donors. PCR was performed using 60 Vbeta and 13 Jbeta primers. The table came from immunoSEQ multiplex PCR; TCRdb's copy has only in-frame clones and leaves some out. In the table there are 120,000 or so clones, roughly four fifths of which are singletons. The study, taken as a whole, reports: Cytomegalovirus status was reportedly diagnosed by the classifier with high specificity and sensitivity. TCR beta chains numbering 164 were designated cytomegalovirus-associated.

This TCR came from a woman in her thirties or forties in good health and CMV-seronegative. V and J are TRBV5-1 and TRBJ2-5, with 8 bases lining up with TRBD1. The sample was PBMCs. In DNA form, the CDR3 reads TGCGCCAGCAGCTTCCAGGGGGCGGGACGGGAGACCCAGTACTTC. This sequence encodes CASSFQGAGRETQYF. The full variable domain, its missing parts supplied by reference TRBV5-1 and TRBJ2-5, is KAGVTQTPRYLIKTRGQQVTLSCSPISGHRSVSWYQQTPGQGLQFLFEYFSETQRNKGNFPGRFSGRQFSNSRSEMNVSTLELGDSALYLCASSFQGAGRETQYFGPGTRLLVL.